The sequence of this T cell receptor beta chain was determined in a study of circulating CD8 cells and anti-PD-1 response in melanoma. About the study: Complete or partial response defined responders; stable or progressive disease, non-responders. Whole-study findings and limits: At M1, fewer than 8% of TRB clonotypes appeared in multiple subsets. Published repertoire comparisons used only baseline and M1 samples from a small cohort with few responders. Experiments were generally run without replicates.

The germline V gene encodes CDR1 SGHTA and CDR2 FQGTGA. The ends were cut back, 5 bases at V and 5 bases at J, with 19 bases in the middle. This CDR3 is built from 15 residues. This clonotype is large (0.1 to 1%) within its sample. What it binds is unknown. The QIAseq Immune Repertoire TCR panel built the libraries from approximately 16 ng of total RNA. TCRdb processed the reads anew with MiXCR; each CDR3 protein has one entry. The table has around 670 distinct CDR3 sequences, under 5.5% seen once. Sorting of live CD3+CD8+TCRalphabeta+ cells by PD-1 and/or TIGIT gave four subsets. The source material was CD8+ T cells from PBMCs, sampled at baseline or after one month of anti-PD-1 therapy (not recorded which). This sequence was found in a human donor with melanoma. The chain links TRBV7-3 to TRBJ2-7, with a weak D call TRBD1 (5 bases). CDR3 coding DNA: TGTGCCAGCAGCCCCACAGGTCTCGGGCACCACGAGCAGTACTTC. Translation gives CASSPTGLGHHEQYF.